This T cell receptor beta chain was observed in a study of blood T cell repertoires in COVID-19. Using immunoSEQ multiplex PCR, the repertoire was profiled, and TCRdb retains in-frame clones only, with some absent. The repertoire consists of about 65,000 clones, with approximately 93% occurring once and the leading ten covering approximately 2.9%. The V end was cut by 1 base, the J end by 4 bases, with 15 bases between. The CDR3 length is 16 residues. Germline assignment: CDR1 SEHNR and CDR2 FQNEAQ (reference sequence). The J gene is TRBJ2-3, the V gene TRBV7-9; D is uncertain. The sequencing input was peripheral blood. The clonotype originates from a man between 65 and 80 years old with active COVID-19. CDR3 nucleotides: TGTGCCAGCAGCTTAGTTTTGATAATCAGGTCAGATACGCAGTATTTT. This sequence encodes CASSLVLIIRSDTQYF.